This T cell receptor beta chain was profiled in a study of cytotoxic CD8 clonotypes in ibrutinib-treated CLL. TCRdb's copy holds only in-frame clones and misses some; the assay was immunoSEQ multiplex PCR. Of around 250,000 clones in the sample, around three quarters were seen once. Study conclusions and caveats: Public clonotypes, rarely seen, contracted or held steady on treatment.

In regard to this clone: Its antigen is unidentified.

Germline V gene sequence: CDR1 MDHEN, CDR2 SYDVKM. The CDR3 is 16 amino acids. The junction had 13 bases not matched to a gene; V was cut back by 6 bases and J by 9 bases. This chain links TRBV28 with TRBJ2-1; 11 nucleotides line up with TRBD1. This clonotype was obtained from a human donor with chronic lymphocytic leukemia. The starting material was PBMCs, obtained after 24 months of ibrutinib treatment. In DNA, the CDR3 is TGTGCCAGCAGATCCACCGGGACAGGGGGTGGAGGTGAGCAGTTCTTC. Translating gives CASRSTGTGGGGEQFF.